This note documents a single TCR beta chain sequence. Germline CDR1 LNHDA, CDR2 SQIVND (reference sequence). V lost 7 bases, J lost 6 bases, and 11 bases stayed unmatched. The CDR3 runs 14 residues. The data stem from a study of shared T cell receptors in the human thymus. Profiling relied on immunoSEQ multiplex PCR, and the TCRdb table lists in-frame clones only, not all of them. The sample records hundreds of thousands of clones, about 90% being singletons. This sample also belongs to another study, concerning human thymus T cells. That work states: Thymus was obtained from resections taken during corrective heart surgery. A high degree of thymic repertoire overlap among unrelated individuals was reported in related research.

The chain links TRBV19 to TRBJ1-1; 7 bases align to TRBD1. The TCR was taken from a boy under two years old with a congenital heart defect. Sample: thymocytes. DNA of the CDR3: TGTGCCAGTAATTCCCCAGGGGGTAGTGCTGAAGCTTTCTTT. This encodes CASNSPGGSAEAFF.